The present T cell receptor (beta chain) was sequenced within a study of blood T cell repertoires in COVID-19. This table comes from immunoSEQ multiplex PCR, and its TCRdb copy is limited to in-frame clones, with some not included. This sample carries 160,000 or so clones, roughly 89% of them seen once, and the ten largest clones take roughly 1.6%. CDR3 size: 13 residues. With V trimmed by 9 bases and J by 3 bases, 8 bases remained unmatched. Germline V gives CDR1 ENHRY, CDR2 SYGVKD. J is TRBJ2-7 and V is TRBV10-3, with TRBD1 identical over 7 bases. Sequencing was done on a sample of peripheral blood. This receptor was obtained from a woman aged 50 to 65 with acute or convalescent COVID-19. For the CDR3, the DNA is TGTGCCATGGCTTCGGGACAGAACTACGAGCAGTACTTC. Translated: CAMASGQNYEQYF.